Described below is a single T cell receptor (beta chain) sequence and its context. The antigen this receptor binds is unknown. Base qualities are not recorded, but no much larger clone differs from it by a single base. The immunoSEQ Assay, a bias-controlled multiplex PCR, was used to amplify TCRbeta CDR3 regions from genomic DNA. The original methods were these. The number of nucleated cells in each sample was estimated by amplification of reference gene primers within the assay. To quantify the absolute abundance of each unique TCRbeta CDR3 rearrangement, sequence reads were collapsed and filtered. For each sample, productive Simpson clonality was calculated as the square root of Simpson's diversity index across productive rearrangements. TCRdb obtained this table from immuneACCESS and retained in-frame rearrangements with V and J assigned. These tables miss some clones; where compared with another copy, unresolved V genes account for less than half of the shortfall, and the remainder is unexplained. D and trimming were read from the DNA, whereas the V and J calls and clone size are those reported in that table. For this sample the table gives roughly 200,000 clones, of which about three quarters were detected only once. The ten largest clones add up to approximately 6% of the sample.

The data belong to a study of blood T cell repertoires in COVID-19 (TCRdb year 2020). Looking at the study overall: Samples covering the acute and convalescent phases of COVID-19 were provided by collaborators in the United States, Italy and Spain. The prospective study material was composed of cDNA or gDNA derived from T cells, B-cell-depleted T cells, or PBMCs. Subjects who had been exposed to COVID-19, were actively infected with it, or had recovered from it provided the deeply sampled blood TCRbeta repertoires that made up the dataset. The repertoires were released in a freely available public database meant as a resource for research on the immune response to SARS-CoV-2. The samples were drawn from two sources: the first 160 participants of the ongoing ImmuneRACE study, and over 950 subjects contributed by 6 global collaborators. The sample metadata nearly always contained a de-identified subject ID, COVID-19 status, age in years and sex. Where available, HLA class I and class II types were obtained from metadata supplied by the sample provider rather than from assay-based typing. The study at large found these results: Clinical and demographic metadata were provided uncurated, with the amount varying by source and participant.

Collaborating institutions collected whole blood in K2EDTA tubes following their own protocols. For TCRbeta analysis, collaborators shipped samples in one of three forms: frozen whole blood, isolated PBMCs, or DNA extracted from either of those sample types. The CDR3 has 12 amino acids, counting the end cysteine and phenylalanine. The entry retains the CDR3 DNA only, 36 bases that are in frame from base 1. V and J lose 9 bases and 7 bases, and a span of 12 bases separates them. The TCR originated in a woman in her 70s with acute or convalescent COVID-19. Input material: peripheral blood. This chain joins TRBV12-3 or TRBV12-4 to TRBJ2-2; there is no confident call for the D gene. The bases are TGTGCCAGTAAATATTCAGACGGGGAGCTGTTTTTT. Its coded protein is CASKYSDGELFF.